These T cell receptor beta chains were read from a single sample in a study of T cell responses to AZD1222 COVID-19 vaccine. Method: immunoSEQ multiplex PCR; TCRdb's copy keeps in-frame clones and lacks some. In the table there are 85,000 to 120,000 clones, roughly 84% of which are singletons. Sequences were derived from peripheral blood, sampled on day 0 of AZD1222 vaccination. These receptors originate from an adult in good health. Each CDR3 is given with its conserved first and last residue. The D gene is left open where the match is weak. Clone size is stated in some rows and not others, as once, few, many or a class when expanded.

abundance: -
j_gene: TRBJ1-5
d_gene: -
v_gene: TRBV19
CDR3nt: TGTGCCAGTAGAGATACAGGATACAGCAATCAGCCCCAGCATTTT
CDR3aa: CASRDTGYSNQPQHF

abundance: -
j_gene: TRBJ2-1
d_gene: TRBD1
v_gene: TRBV2
CDR3nt: TGTGCCAGCAGTGCTAGGACAGGGGCAAGGTCCTACAATGAGCAGTTCTTC
CDR3aa: CASSARTGARSYNEQFF

abundance: -
j_gene: TRBJ1-3
d_gene: -
v_gene: TRBV7-2
CDR3nt: TGTGCCAGCAGCTGGGACTGGTCCTCTGGAAACACCATATATTTT
CDR3aa: CASSWDWSSGNTIYF

abundance: once
j_gene: TRBJ1-6
d_gene: TRBD1
v_gene: TRBV6-5
CDR3nt: TGTGCCAGCAGTTACTGGGGAGGGGGCGAAGTCCACTTT
CDR3aa: CASSYWGGGEVHF

abundance: -
j_gene: TRBJ2-1
d_gene: -
v_gene: TRBV18
CDR3nt: TGTGCCAGCTCACCCGACCCGGCCCGGGATGAGCAGTTCTTC
CDR3aa: CASSPDPARDEQFF

abundance: few
j_gene: TRBJ2-1
d_gene: -
v_gene: TRBV6-2/TRBV6-3
CDR3nt: TGTGCCAGCAGTTCTGTGAACGGGGGCGATGAGCAGTTCTTC
CDR3aa: CASSSVNGGDEQFF

abundance: -
j_gene: TRBJ2-5
d_gene: -
v_gene: TRBV19
CDR3nt: TGTGCCAGTAGCCGGACACGCCAAGAGACCCAGTACTTC
CDR3aa: CASSRTRQETQYF

abundance: -
j_gene: TRBJ2-1
d_gene: TRBD2
v_gene: TRBV5-6
CDR3nt: TGTGCCAGCAGCTTGGGAGTAGGGACTAGCGCTCGAGAGCAGTTCTTC
CDR3aa: CASSLGVGTSAREQFF

abundance: -
j_gene: TRBJ2-7
d_gene: -
v_gene: TRBV3-1/TRBV3-2
CDR3nt: TGTGCCAGCAGCCAAAGGCAGAATTCCTACGAGCAGTACTTC
CDR3aa: CASSQRQNSYEQYF

abundance: -
j_gene: TRBJ2-1
d_gene: -
v_gene: TRBV9
CDR3nt: TGTGCCAGCAGCCCCGGTTACAATGAGCAGTTCTTC
CDR3aa: CASSPGYNEQFF

abundance: -
j_gene: TRBJ1-4
d_gene: TRBD1
v_gene: TRBV7-9
CDR3nt: TGTGCCAGCAGCATGACAGGGGTTAATGAAAAACTGTTTTTT
CDR3aa: CASSMTGVNEKLFF

abundance: -
j_gene: TRBJ1-1
d_gene: -
v_gene: TRBV11-3
CDR3nt: TGTGCCAGCAGCCTCGATCGGGGGTACAGGGAGAACACTGAAGCTTTCTTT
CDR3aa: CASSLDRGYRENTEAFF

abundance: -
j_gene: TRBJ2-5
d_gene: -
v_gene: TRBV5-1
CDR3nt: TGCGCCAGCAGCTTGGGTCCTGTCGGGGGCAAAACCCAAGAGACCCAGTACTTC
CDR3aa: CASSLGPVGGKTQETQYF

abundance: few
j_gene: TRBJ2-1
d_gene: -
v_gene: TRBV12-3/TRBV12-4
CDR3nt: TGTGCCAGCAGTTTAGCCCTGTACAGGGAGCAGTTCTTC
CDR3aa: CASSLALYREQFF

abundance: -
j_gene: TRBJ2-3
d_gene: TRBD2
v_gene: TRBV4-3
CDR3nt: TGCGCCAGCAGCCCCGGGGCTAGCGGGCCGGGGGCAACAGATACGCAGTATTTT
CDR3aa: CASSPGASGPGATDTQYF

abundance: -
j_gene: TRBJ1-2
d_gene: -
v_gene: TRBV5-1
CDR3nt: TGCGCCAGCAGCTTGGGGGATTCCACAGGCTATGGCTACACCTTC
CDR3aa: CASSLGDSTGYGYTF

abundance: -
j_gene: TRBJ1-2
d_gene: -
v_gene: TRBV24-1
CDR3nt: TGTGCCACCAGTGATTTCGACAGCAACTATGGCTACACCTTC
CDR3aa: CATSDFDSNYGYTF

abundance: once
j_gene: TRBJ1-2
d_gene: -
v_gene: TRBV29-1
CDR3nt: TGCAGCGTTGAACGGGGTGTAGTGCCCGGCTATGGCTACACCTTC
CDR3aa: CSVERGVVPGYGYTF

abundance: once
j_gene: TRBJ1-1
d_gene: -
v_gene: TRBV4-3
CDR3nt: TGCGCCAGCAGCCAAGCCTTGGCCGTCCCAACCACTGAAGCTTTCTTT
CDR3aa: CASSQALAVPTTEAFF

abundance: -
j_gene: TRBJ2-7
d_gene: -
v_gene: TRBV18
CDR3nt: TGTGCCAGCTCACCCGCAGGGAACTATCCCTCCGAGCAGTACTTC
CDR3aa: CASSPAGNYPSEQYF

abundance: -
j_gene: TRBJ1-5
d_gene: -
v_gene: TRBV4-3
CDR3nt: TGCGCCAGCAGCCAAGAGAGTGGGCAGCCCCAGCATTTT
CDR3aa: CASSQESGQPQHF

abundance: -
j_gene: TRBJ1-2
d_gene: -
v_gene: TRBV5-8
CDR3nt: TGTGCCAGCAGCTTGGCTGGACACGTCTATGGCTACACCTTC
CDR3aa: CASSLAGHVYGYTF

abundance: -
j_gene: TRBJ1-6
d_gene: -
v_gene: TRBV30
CDR3nt: TGTGCCTGGAGCGAGGGACGGATTAATTCACCCCTCCACTTT
CDR3aa: CAWSEGRINSPLHF

abundance: -
j_gene: TRBJ2-3
d_gene: -
v_gene: TRBV5-1
CDR3nt: TGCGCCAGCAGCTTGGCCCGGGACCGCCTAGGGGATACGCAGTATTTT
CDR3aa: CASSLARDRLGDTQYF

abundance: -
j_gene: TRBJ1-2
d_gene: -
v_gene: TRBV5-1
CDR3nt: TGCGCCAGTAGAAACAGCTTTAACTATGGCTACACCTTC
CDR3aa: CASRNSFNYGYTF

abundance: -
j_gene: TRBJ2-1
d_gene: -
v_gene: TRBV24-1
CDR3nt: TGTGCCACCAGTGATTGGGGCAGGGGCGCAGACGGAAATGAGCAGTTCTTC
CDR3aa: CATSDWGRGADGNEQFF

abundance: once
j_gene: TRBJ2-5
d_gene: -
v_gene: TRBV1
CDR3nt: TGCACCAGCAGCGGCACCCGAAGGGGACTCCAAGAGACCCAGTACTTC
CDR3aa: CTSSGTRRGLQETQYF

abundance: -
j_gene: TRBJ1-2
d_gene: TRBD1
v_gene: TRBV28
CDR3nt: TGTGCCAGCAGTTTTGTAGGGGGCGCTTCTGGCTACACCTTC
CDR3aa: CASSFVGGASGYTF

abundance: once
j_gene: TRBJ2-7
d_gene: TRBD1
v_gene: TRBV19
CDR3nt: TGTGCCAGTAGTGTACAGGGGGCAATCGGCATGGGCGAGCAGTACTTC
CDR3aa: CASSVQGAIGMGEQYF

abundance: -
j_gene: TRBJ2-7
d_gene: TRBD2
v_gene: TRBV15
CDR3nt: TGTGCCACGTCCCTCAACCGGGAGGGCCTCTACGAGCAGTACTTC
CDR3aa: CATSLNREGLYEQYF

abundance: once
j_gene: TRBJ1-2
d_gene: -
v_gene: TRBV6-5
CDR3nt: TGTGCCAGCAGTTCACTGCAGAACTATGGCTACACCTTC
CDR3aa: CASSSLQNYGYTF

abundance: once
j_gene: TRBJ1-1
d_gene: -
v_gene: TRBV6-4
CDR3nt: TGTGCCAGCAGTCAAGAGTGGGGCACTGAAGCTTTCTTT
CDR3aa: CASSQEWGTEAFF

abundance: -
j_gene: TRBJ1-3
d_gene: -
v_gene: TRBV4-2
CDR3nt: TGTGCCAGCAGCCAAGATAATGTGGGGGCCTTTGGAAACACCATATATTTT
CDR3aa: CASSQDNVGAFGNTIYF

abundance: -
j_gene: TRBJ2-7
d_gene: -
v_gene: TRBV6-2/TRBV6-3
CDR3nt: TGTGCCAGCAGTTACGGGGAGAACGAGCAGTACTTC
CDR3aa: CASSYGENEQYF

abundance: few
j_gene: TRBJ2-6
d_gene: -
v_gene: TRBV19
CDR3nt: TGTGCCAGCCTCCCTGGTGGGGGGGCCAACGTCCTGACTTTC
CDR3aa: CASLPGGGANVLTF

abundance: -
j_gene: TRBJ2-2
d_gene: -
v_gene: TRBV5-1
CDR3nt: TGCGCCAGCAGCCTCTCTGCGGGATCGCCAAACACCGGGGAGCTGTTTTTT
CDR3aa: CASSLSAGSPNTGELFF

abundance: -
j_gene: TRBJ2-2
d_gene: -
v_gene: TRBV9
CDR3nt: TGTGCCAGCAGCGTAGTCAGTAACACCGGGGAGCTGTTTTTT
CDR3aa: CASSVVSNTGELFF

abundance: -
j_gene: TRBJ2-1
d_gene: -
v_gene: TRBV9
CDR3nt: TGTGCCAGCAGCGTAAGAAGCTCCTACAATGAGCAGTTCTTC
CDR3aa: CASSVRSSYNEQFF

abundance: -
j_gene: TRBJ1-4
d_gene: -
v_gene: TRBV2
CDR3nt: TGTGCCAGCAGTAGCAGGGTTATCGAAAAACTGTTTTTT
CDR3aa: CASSSRVIEKLFF

abundance: -
j_gene: TRBJ1-5
d_gene: -
v_gene: TRBV28
CDR3nt: TGTGCCAGCAGCGGTAACAATCAGCCCCAGCATTTT
CDR3aa: CASSGNNQPQHF

abundance: -
j_gene: TRBJ1-5
d_gene: TRBD1
v_gene: TRBV25-1
CDR3nt: TGTGCCAGCAGTCCGACCGACCGAGGACAGGGGGCAGGTCAGCCCCAGCATTTT
CDR3aa: CASSPTDRGQGAGQPQHF

abundance: -
j_gene: TRBJ1-6
d_gene: TRBD1
v_gene: TRBV28
CDR3nt: TGTGCCAGCAGTTTTATGCAGGGGGGAGGTAATTCACCCCTCCACTTT
CDR3aa: CASSFMQGGGNSPLHF

abundance: -
j_gene: TRBJ2-7
d_gene: TRBD1
v_gene: TRBV5-4
CDR3nt: TGTGCCAGCAGCCGACAGGGAATCTCCTACGAGCAGTACTTC
CDR3aa: CASSRQGISYEQYF

abundance: -
j_gene: TRBJ2-7
d_gene: -
v_gene: TRBV7-2
CDR3nt: TGTGCCAGCAGCCGAGACTCCCTCGAGCAGTACTTC
CDR3aa: CASSRDSLEQYF

abundance: -
j_gene: TRBJ1-1
d_gene: TRBD1
v_gene: TRBV18
CDR3nt: TGTGCCAGCTCCCCGAGAGGACAGGCGATGGGAACTGAAGCTTTCTTT
CDR3aa: CASSPRGQAMGTEAFF

abundance: -
j_gene: TRBJ1-5
d_gene: -
v_gene: TRBV24-1
CDR3nt: TGTGCCACCAGTGATGCCCTCAATCAGCCCCAGCATTTT
CDR3aa: CATSDALNQPQHF

abundance: -
j_gene: TRBJ2-2
d_gene: TRBD2
v_gene: TRBV4-1
CDR3nt: TGCGCCAGCAGCCTCCTGACTAGCGGGACGAACACCGGGGAGCTGTTTTTT
CDR3aa: CASSLLTSGTNTGELFF

abundance: -
j_gene: TRBJ1-4
d_gene: TRBD1
v_gene: TRBV19
CDR3nt: TGTGCCAGTAGTAAAGGGACAGGGATTACTAATGAAAAACTGTTTTTT
CDR3aa: CASSKGTGITNEKLFF

abundance: -
j_gene: TRBJ1-1
d_gene: TRBD1
v_gene: TRBV5-1
CDR3nt: TGCGCCAGCAGATCCTCGGGACAGGGGGCGAAGGACACTGAAGCTTTCTTT
CDR3aa: CASRSSGQGAKDTEAFF

abundance: -
j_gene: TRBJ2-1
d_gene: -
v_gene: TRBV9
CDR3nt: TGTGCCAGCAGCGTAGATCCCGGACCCAAACATAGGCAGTTCTTC
CDR3aa: CASSVDPGPKHRQFF

abundance: few
j_gene: TRBJ1-1
d_gene: -
v_gene: TRBV5-4
CDR3nt: TGTGCCAGCAGCTTGCCAGCGGGAATGAACACTGAAGCTTTCTTT
CDR3aa: CASSLPAGMNTEAFF